This entry lists 30 T cell receptor beta chains sequenced from one sample in a study of blood T cell repertoires in COVID-19. Profiled with immunoSEQ multiplex PCR; TCRdb holds only in-frame clones, not every one. The sample has about 200,000 clones, roughly 84% seen once. The sequencing sample was made of PBMCs or T cells enriched from blood (not recorded which). The receptor set was obtained from a woman aged 25 to 39 who had been exposed to COVID-19.

This chain uses TRBV7-7 with TRBJ2-5; unclear D gene. This CDR3 comprises 15 residues. Germline-derived CDR1 and CDR2 are SSHAT and FNYEAQ (reference sequence). Trimming pared 5 bases from V and 1 base from J, leaving 14 bases between. The DNA for the CDR3 is TGTGCCAGCAGCCCAATTAATGCCGGCCAAGAGACCCAGTACTTC. It translates to CASSPINAGQETQYF.

This clone was seen a few times. The chain employs TRBV12-3 or TRBV12-4 and TRBJ2-5; 9 nucleotides line up with TRBD1. Germline trimming cut 6 bases from V and 4 bases from J; bases unmatched to any gene: 3. CDR3 size: 13 residues. CDR3 region: CASRTGGRETQYF. CDR3 coding DNA: TGTGCCAGCAGAACAGGGGGCCGAGAGACCCAGTACTTC.

This rearrangement joins TRBV7-2 to TRBJ2-5, with D possibly being TRBD1 (6 bases). The germline V and J ends were trimmed by 1 base and 3 bases, with 12 bases remaining between them. The CDR3 length is 15 residues. Germline V gene lookup returns CDR1 SGHTA and CDR2 FQGNSA. The CDR3 sequence: CASSLGGGTKETQYF. The CDR3 region has the DNA TGTGCCAGCAGCTTAGGAGGGGGAACTAAAGAGACCCAGTACTTC.

In its sample, this clone was seen a few times. V and J are TRBV18 and TRBJ1-2, with 8 bases aligning to TRBD1. Trimming cost V 5 bases and J 7 bases; bases outside gene matches: 6. The germline V gene encodes CDR1 KGHSH and CDR2 LQKENI. This CDR3 has 13 amino acids. CDR3 coding DNA: TGTGCCAGCTCAGCGACAGGGGATCCTGGCTACACCTTC. Protein sequence: CASSATGDPGYTF.

Remarks on this clone: Other DNA sequences in this specimen translate into the identical CDR3. The CDR3 sequence is CASSDPDRAGNTIYF. DNA of the CDR3: TGTGCCAGCAGTGACCCGGACAGGGCTGGAAACACCATATATTTT. V and J are TRBV6-1 and TRBJ1-3; 8 bases map to TRBD1. Looked up from germline, CDR1 is MNHNS and CDR2 is SASEGT. V shed 3 bases, J shed 2 bases, and the junction held 3 bases outside the gene matches. The CDR3 runs 15 residues.

The gene calls are TRBV5-1 and TRBJ2-1; 11 nucleotides agree with TRBD2. CDR1 and CDR2 (germline): SGHRS, YFSETQ. The J segment lost 2 bases and the V segment lost 4 bases, leaving 2 bases of the junction unmatched. The CDR3 totals 15 residues. The CDR3 DNA is TGCGCCAGCAGCGCACTAGCGGGGGCCTACAATGAGCAGTTCTTC. Amino acid sequence: CASSALAGAYNEQFF.

The chain carries TRBV5-4 and TRBJ2-7; TRBD1 matches at 9 bases. The ends lost 7 bases at V and 7 bases at J; junction bases unmatched: 9. Germline CDR1 SGHNT, CDR2 YYREEE (reference sequence). The CDR3 loop spans 13 amino acids. Here the CDR3 reads CASGGDRAREQYF. The CDR3 region has the DNA TGTGCCAGCGGAGGGGACAGGGCGCGAGAGCAGTACTTC.

This CDR3 is CASSLEGASLNTEAFF. DNA for the CDR3: TGTGCCAGCAGCTTGGAGGGGGCCTCCCTGAACACTGAAGCTTTCTTT. The V gene is TRBV5-4, the J gene TRBJ1-1; 7 bases map to TRBD1. The CDR3 totals 16 residues. The V and J ends lost 0 bases and 0 bases, in that order; junction bases with no gene match: 5. Germline CDR1 reads SGHNT; CDR2 reads YYREEE (reference sequence).

This clone has just one count. The CDR3 loop is CASSLGTSSSTDTQYF. DNA of the CDR3: TGTGCCAGCAGCTTAGGTACGTCTAGCAGCACAGATACGCAGTATTTT. This rearrangement joins TRBV7-8 to TRBJ2-3; maybe TRBD2 (5 bases). Germline V gene sequence: CDR1 SGHVS, CDR2 FQNEAQ. V lost 1 base, J lost 0 bases, and 11 bases lay in between. This CDR3 is built from 16 residues.

This clone was recorded a few times. The chain combines TRBV9 with TRBJ1-2, with D uncertain. The germline gives CDR1 SGDLS, CDR2 YYNGEE. The length of the CDR3 is 11 residues. V lost 4 bases and J 1 base, leaving 2 bases between the germline ends. CDR3 region: CASSLNYGYTF. For the CDR3, the DNA is TGTGCCAGCAGCCTTAACTATGGCTACACCTTC.

V usage is TRBV2 and J usage is TRBJ1-4; D unclear. The CDR3 sequence is 15 residues long. Germline V gene data show CDR1 as SNHLY and CDR2 as FYNNEI. Trimming stripped 3 bases from V and 7 bases from J, with 15 bases between. CDR3 region: CASSEALGSIEKLFF. The CDR3 DNA reads TGTGCCAGCAGTGAGGCGCTAGGGAGTATTGAAAAACTGTTTTTT. Full variable domain (missing parts from reference TRBV2 and TRBJ1-4): EPEVTQTPSHQVTQMGQEVILRCVPISNHLYFYWYRQILGQKVEFLVSFYNNEISEKSEIFDDQFSVERPDGSNFTLKIRSTKLEDSAMYFCASSEALGSIEKLFFGSGTQLSVL.

The CDR3 loop reads CASTSDTGHNYGYTF. The CDR3, as DNA: TGTGCCAGCACCAGTGATACGGGTCATAACTATGGCTACACCTTC. This chain joins TRBV7-8 and TRBJ1-2; D is unresolved. V lost 7 bases and J lost 1, with 16 bases in between. Germline V gives CDR1 SGHVS, CDR2 FQNEAQ. The CDR3 loop spans 15 amino acids. Drawing the rest from reference TRBV7-8 and TRBJ1-2, the complete variable domain is GAGVSQSPRYKVAKRGQDVALRCDPISGHVSLFWYQQALGQGPEFLTYFQNEAQLDKSGLPSDRFFAERPEGSVSTLKIQRTQQEDSAVYLCASTSDTGHNYGYTFGSGTRLTVV.

The chain uses TRBV4-1 and TRBJ2-7, with D unclear. V lost 1 base and J 3 bases, leaving 13 bases between the germline ends. The CDR3 length is 15 residues. Per germline, CDR1 MGHRA and CDR2 YSYEKL. The CDR3 here is CASSQVRHQNYEQYF. The CDR3 DNA reads as TGCGCCAGCAGCCAAGTCCGCCATCAGAACTACGAGCAGTACTTC.

The V and J genes are TRBV11-3 and TRBJ2-3; a possible D gene is TRBD2 (7 bases). Germline CDR1 SGHNT, CDR2 YENEEA. The CDR3 contains 15 residues. Trimming took 0 bases from V and 5 from J, leaving 12 bases between them. The DNA of the CDR3 is TGTGCCAGCAGCTTAGAGCGGGGGCCATTAGATACGCAGTATTTT. Its translation is CASSLERGPLDTQYF.

The chain carries TRBV19 and TRBJ1-4, with no clear D. Trimming shortened V by 0 bases and J by 7 bases, and 9 bases separated the two germline ends. From germline, CDR1 is LNHDA and CDR2 SQIVND (reference sequence). The CDR3 has 14 amino acids. The CDR3 is CASSIDVPGEKLFF. DNA of the CDR3: TGTGCCAGTAGTATAGATGTGCCAGGTGAAAAACTGTTTTTT. The variable domain in full, with the rest retrieved from reference TRBV19 and TRBJ1-4, is DGGITQSPKYLFRKEGQNVTLSCEQNLNHDAMYWYRQDPGQGLRLIYYSQIVNDFQKGDIAEGYSVSREKKESFPLTVTSAQKNPTAFYLCASSIDVPGEKLFFGSGTQLSVL.

The rearrangement joins TRBV6-2 or TRBV6-3 to TRBJ1-3; possibly TRBD1 for D (5 bases). Germline CDR1 MNHEY, CDR2 SVGEGT. The CDR3 consists of 16 residues. The V end lost 6 bases, the J end lost 0 bases, and 15 bases lay between the germline ends. CDR3 residues: CASSRDSASSGNTIYF. DNA for the CDR3: TGTGCCAGCAGCAGAGACAGCGCAAGCTCTGGAAACACCATATATTTT.

This chain uses TRBV9 with TRBJ2-2; TRBD1 is a possible D gene (6 bases). This CDR3 contains 15 residues. The ends were cut back, 6 bases at V and 6 bases at J, with 18 bases in the middle. Germline CDR1 SGDLS, CDR2 YYNGEE. The DNA of the CDR3 is TGTGCCAGCACCAGATCCAGGCAGGGGCCCGGGGAGCTGTTTTTT. This gives the protein CASTRSRQGPGELFF.

The chain couples TRBV6-4 to TRBJ2-1, with 11 bases matching TRBD2. This CDR3 has 15 residues. V shed 6 bases and J 8 bases; nucleotides not matched to a gene: 9. Germline CDR1 and CDR2: MRHNA and SNTAGT. The CDR3 here is CASRVAGGPYYEQFF. The DNA for the CDR3 is TGTGCCAGCAGGGTAGCGGGGGGGCCCTATTATGAGCAGTTCTTC.

The gene calls are TRBV6-2 or TRBV6-3 and TRBJ2-6, with D possibly TRBD1 on 5 matching bases. This CDR3 contains 15 residues. V dropped 5 bases and J dropped 2 bases, with 10 bases sitting between them. The V gene's germline CDR1 is MNHEY and CDR2 SVGEGT. As DNA, the CDR3 is TGTGCCAGCAGTAAAGACAGCACTGGGGCCAACGTCCTGACTTTC. This encodes CASSKDSTGANVLTF.

This clone appeared a single time. The J gene is TRBJ2-7, the V gene TRBV18; D gene uncertain. CDR3 length: 16 residues. Germline V lookup: CDR1 KGHSH, CDR2 LQKENI. Trimming shortened V by 2 bases and J by 3 bases, and 17 bases separated the two germline ends. CDR3 sequence reads: CASSPSLPEAFYEQYF. CDR3 nucleotide sequence: TGTGCCAGCTCACCAAGCCTCCCCGAAGCGTTCTACGAGCAGTACTTC.

The J gene is TRBJ1-2, the V gene TRBV6-5, with D possibly TRBD1 on 6 matching bases. V lost 0 bases to trimming and J lost 8 bases, with 10 bases between them. The CDR3 is 13 residues long. Germline CDR1 reads MNHEY; CDR2 reads SVGAGI. The CDR3 DNA sequence: TGTGCCAGCAGTTACTCAGGGGGGGAAGGCTACACCTTC. Translating it yields CASSYSGGEGYTF.

This sequence joins TRBV12-5 and TRBJ2-3; D call uncertain. V lost 0 bases, J lost 2 bases, and 15 bases lay in between. The CDR3 loop spans 17 amino acids. The germline V gene encodes CDR1 LGHNT and CDR2 FRNRAP. This CDR3 is CASGLVVERTFTDTQYF. CDR3 sequence (DNA): TGTGCTAGTGGTTTGGTAGTCGAGCGCACATTCACAGATACGCAGTATTTT.

The chain joins TRBV6-5 to TRBJ1-5; no reliable D call. The CDR3 has 13 residues. Germline CDR1 is MNHEY and CDR2 is SVGAGI. Trimming stripped 10 bases from V and 7 bases from J, with 17 bases between. The DNA for the CDR3 is TGTGCCACCTCTCCGGGATCTTGGCAGCCCCAGCATTTT. The encoded protein is CATSPGSWQPQHF.

The chain joins TRBV19 to TRBJ1-5; maybe TRBD1 (5 bases). CDR1 and CDR2 from the germline V gene are LNHDA and SQIVND (reference sequence). The CDR3 runs 14 residues. Trimming took 3 bases from V and 7 from J, leaving 13 bases between them. CDR3 region: CASSITRERQPQHF. The CDR3 nucleotides are TGTGCCAGTAGTATCACCAGGGAAAGACAGCCCCAGCATTTT.

The CDR3 nucleotides are TGTGCCAGCAGTGAATACCGCCTGGCAGGGTTCACTCCAGATACGCAGTATTTT. It translates to CASSEYRLAGFTPDTQYF. The genes are TRBV25-1 and TRBJ2-3, with D possibly matching TRBD1 (5 bases). V gave up 0 bases and J gave up 4 bases, with 20 bases separating them. The CDR3 spans 18 residues. Germline CDR1 reads MGHDK; CDR2 reads SYGVNS.

V usage is TRBV6-1 and J usage is TRBJ2-1; 7 bases match TRBD2. There are 16 residues in the CDR3. Germline loops: CDR1 MNHNS, CDR2 SASEGT. The V segment lost 2 bases and the J segment 4 bases; nucleotides outside the gene matches: 8. CDR3 loop: CASSETGGGAYNEQFF. The CDR3 DNA reads TGTGCCAGCAGTGAAACCGGCGGGGGAGCTTACAATGAGCAGTTCTTC.

The gene calls are TRBV12-3 or TRBV12-4 and TRBJ1-1; 7 bases are a match to TRBD1. CDR3 length: 12 amino acids. Germline trimming cut 6 bases from V and 11 bases from J; bases unmatched to any gene: 9. CDR3 in DNA: TGTGCCAGCAGGGGAGGAGGGGGCCAGGCTTTCTTT. This codes for CASRGGGGQAFF.

CDR3 residues: CASEQGMNTEAFF. CDR3 DNA sequence: TGTGCCAGCGAACAGGGGATGAACACTGAAGCTTTCTTT. The chain is built from TRBV3-1 (or the pseudogene TRBV3-2) and TRBJ1-1; TRBD1 matches 7 bases. This CDR3 spans 13 amino acids. Germline V gene data show CDR1 as LGHDT and CDR2 as YNNKEL (reference sequence). V lost 8 bases and J lost 0; bases outside the gene matches: 3.

The chain employs TRBV10-3 and TRBJ2-3; TRBD2 matches at 7 bases. The CDR3 runs to 15 residues. The V and J ends lost 4 bases and 1 base, in that order; junction bases with no gene match: 5. Germline-derived CDR1 and CDR2 are ENHRY and SYGVKD. The CDR3 bases are TGTGCCATCAGTGTGGGGGGGGGAGGCACAGATACGCAGTATTTT. Translation gives CAISVGGGGTDTQYF.

This chain uses TRBV29-1 with TRBJ1-1; D possibly corresponds to TRBD1 (6 bases). CDR3 length: 14 amino acids. CDR1 and CDR2 (germline): SQVTM, ANQGSEA. V was shortened by 4 bases and J by 5 bases, with 17 bases between the two germline ends. The CDR3 protein is CSVVPQGRLTEAFF. DNA of the CDR3: TGCAGCGTTGTTCCCCAGGGGCGGCTAACTGAAGCTTTCTTT.